These T cell receptor beta chains were read from a single sample in a study of shared clonotypes between healthy human individuals. The data were produced by immunoSEQ multiplex PCR, yet TCRdb's version contains in-frame clones alone and is incomplete. Among some 2,100,000 clones listed, 93% were seen once. The sequenced sample was naive CD8+ T cells from PBMCs. The receptors derive from a man between 18 and 29 years old in good health. Some clones in this sample may be carry-over from other donors' samples. Both conserved end residues are part of each CDR3. Each record gives: CDR3 length, J gene, D gene, V gene, clone size, CDR3 DNA, CDR3 protein. A D gene is named only where the DNA matches it firmly. Size is omitted from some rows. Given values are once, few, many or a class for expanded clones.

12,TRBJ2-7,NA,TRBV6-5,NA,TGTGCCAGCAGTTCAGGTGGCTACGAGCAGTACTTC,CASSSGGYEQYF
15,TRBJ1-3,NA,TRBV19,NA,TGTGCCAGTAGTGTAAGTCCCTACTCTGGAAACACCATATATTTT,CASSVSPYSGNTIYF
14,TRBJ1-2,NA,TRBV19,NA,TGTGCCAGTAGCTTCAGTCCTACTAACTATGGCTACACCTTC,CASSFSPTNYGYTF
13,TRBJ2-7,NA,TRBV4-3,NA,TGCGCCAGCAGCCAGGACAGCTCCTACGAGCAGTACTTC,CASSQDSSYEQYF
14,TRBJ2-1,TRBD2,TRBV7-9,few,TGTGCCAGCAGCTCTCCGGGACTAGTGTATGAGCAGTTCTTC,CASSSPGLVYEQFF
14,TRBJ2-1,NA,TRBV28,NA,TGTGCCAGCAGTTTTCGGTCGACCTACAATGAGCAGTTCTTC,CASSFRSTYNEQFF
15,TRBJ2-5,TRBD1,TRBV28,NA,TGTGCCAGCAGTGGGACAGGGGGCTACGGGGAGACCCAGTACTTC,CASSGTGGYGETQYF
16,TRBJ2-3,TRBD2,TRBV6-6,once,TGTGCCAGCTCTACTTGGGCGGGAGGGCCGGGAGATACGCAGTATTTT,CASSTWAGGPGDTQYF
14,TRBJ2-1,TRBD1,TRBV29-1,NA,TGCAGCGTCCAACCGGGACAGCAATACAATGAGCAGTTCTTC,CSVQPGQQYNEQFF
15,TRBJ2-7,TRBD1,TRBV7-2,NA,TGTGCCAGCAGCTCCGACAGGGGGGCTGCCTACGAGCAGTACTTC,CASSSDRGAAYEQYF
13,TRBJ2-1,NA,TRBV27,NA,TGTGCCAGCAGTTTTCAGGCCTACAATGAGCAGTTCTTC,CASSFQAYNEQFF
12,TRBJ2-2,NA,TRBV28,few,TGTGCCAGCAGTTTTGGCACCGGGGAGCTGTTTTTT,CASSFGTGELFF
14,TRBJ1-4,NA,TRBV12-5,once,TGTGCTAGTGGTTTGGTACAGCGGGCCGAAAAACTGTTTTTT,CASGLVQRAEKLFF
15,TRBJ2-1,NA,TRBV14,NA,TGTGCCAGCTCTGAACGGAGGGGCCGGGACAATGAGCAGTTCTTC,CASSERRGRDNEQFF
15,TRBJ2-1,TRBD2,TRBV19,NA,TGTGCCAGCTCAAAGACTAGCGGGACTTACAATGAGCAGTTCTTC,CASSKTSGTYNEQFF
17,TRBJ2-7,NA,TRBV7-2,NA,TGTGCCAGCAGCTTAGACGCCCCGCCTGTCTTCTCCTACGAGCAGTACTTC,CASSLDAPPVFSYEQYF
11,TRBJ2-1,NA,TRBV9,NA,TGTGCCAGCAGCCGTTACAATGAGCAGTTCTTC,CASSRYNEQFF
13,TRBJ2-1,NA,TRBV27,NA,TGTGCCAGCAGTTTATCGGGAGGCCATGAGCAGTTCTTC,CASSLSGGHEQFF
13,TRBJ2-1,NA,TRBV27,once,TGTGCCAGCAGTACCCTAACCTTCAATGAGCAGTTCTTC,CASSTLTFNEQFF
15,TRBJ2-1,TRBD2,TRBV9,once,TGTGCCAGCAGCCAAGGACTAGGCCCCATCGATGAGCAGTTCTTC,CASSQGLGPIDEQFF